This T cell receptor (beta chain) is drawn from a study of blood T cell repertoires in COVID-19. Study-wide background: Samples of COVID-19 (acute and convalescent) were obtained from the United States, Italy and Spain.

This CDR3 is built from 20 residues. V shed 3 bases and J 0 bases; nucleotides not matched to a gene: 17. Looked up from germline, CDR1 is MNHEY and CDR2 is SMNVEV (reference sequence). The repertoire was sequenced with immunoSEQ multiplex PCR; TCRdb's copy has only in-frame clones and lacks some. The sample lists about 90,000 clones, roughly nine tenths seen once, with over 12% in the top ten. This clone showed up just once. The chain combines TRBV27 with TRBJ2-3; TRBD2 matches at 8 bases. Sequencing was carried out using peripheral blood. The source is a male donor with acute or convalescent COVID-19. The CDR3 loop reads CASSFVTFLAGPISTDTQYF. The CDR3 DNA follows: TGTGCCAGCAGTTTTGTGACATTTTTAGCGGGGCCTATTAGCACAGATACGCAGTATTTT.